What follows is one TCR beta chain and its context. Its antigen is not identified. CD8+CD4-CCR7+CD45RA+ sorting gave the naive CD8 T cells. This record comes from a study of molecular identifiers for immune sequencing clone quantification. General study points: Shared barcodes on identical TCR molecules could underestimate the sizes of highly expanded clones.

TCRdb re-analysed the PCR reads in MiXCR, keeping a single row per CDR3 protein. Of some 100,000 distinct CDR3 sequences in the sample, roughly 34% were seen once. Specimen: naive CD8+ T cells from blood, with Jurkat cell RNA spiked in. The subset: FACS-sorted CD8+CD4-CCR7+CD45RA+ naive T cells. The clonotype comes from a human donor in good health. Some libraries in this study had Jurkat cell RNA spiked in.

CDR3 in DNA: TGTGCCAGCAGTTTCTCCGGGACCGACTACGAGCAGTACTTC. The encoded protein is CASSFSGTDYEQYF. J is TRBJ2-7 and V is TRBV12-3 or TRBV12-4; possibly TRBD1 or TRBD2 for D (5 bases each). This CDR3 spans 14 amino acids. Between the trimmed V and J ends, which lost 3 bases and 3 bases, there was a span of 12 bases.